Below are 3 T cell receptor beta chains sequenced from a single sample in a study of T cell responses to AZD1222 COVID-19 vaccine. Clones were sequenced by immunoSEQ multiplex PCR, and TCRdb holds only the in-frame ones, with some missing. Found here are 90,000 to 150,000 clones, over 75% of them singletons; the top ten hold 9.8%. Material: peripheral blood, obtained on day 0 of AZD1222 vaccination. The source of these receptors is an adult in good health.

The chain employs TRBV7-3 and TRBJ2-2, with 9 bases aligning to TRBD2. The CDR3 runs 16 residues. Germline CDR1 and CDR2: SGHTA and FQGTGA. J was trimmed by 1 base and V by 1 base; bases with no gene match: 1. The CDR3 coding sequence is TGTGCCAGCAGCTTAATAGCGGGAGTGAACACCGGGGAGCTGTTTTTT. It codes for CASSLIAGVNTGELFF.

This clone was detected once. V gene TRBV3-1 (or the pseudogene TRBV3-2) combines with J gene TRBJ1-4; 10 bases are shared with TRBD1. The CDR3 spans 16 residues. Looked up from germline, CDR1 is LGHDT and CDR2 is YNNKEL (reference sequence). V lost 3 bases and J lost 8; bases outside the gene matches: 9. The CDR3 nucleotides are TGTGCCAGCAGCCAGCGGACAGGGGGTCTAGGGGAAAAACTGTTTTTT. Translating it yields CASSQRTGGLGEKLFF.

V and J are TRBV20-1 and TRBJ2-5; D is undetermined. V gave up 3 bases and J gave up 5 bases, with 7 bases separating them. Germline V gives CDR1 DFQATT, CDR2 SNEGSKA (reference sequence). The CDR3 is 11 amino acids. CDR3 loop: CSASPGETQYF. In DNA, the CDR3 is TGCAGTGCTAGCCCCGGGGAGACCCAGTACTTC.